The 16 T cell receptor beta chains reported below all come from one sample, sequenced in a study of a mutant IDH1 vaccine in newly diagnosed glioma. Specified time point: baseline, week 1 (first vaccination visit). Indicated treatment: pre-vaccination baseline after standard-of-care therapy. This table comes from immunoSEQ multiplex PCR, and its TCRdb copy is limited to in-frame clones, with some not included. The sample yields under 65,000 clones, over 65% seen once. Here the sequenced sample was PBMCs, taken from a glioma patient treated with radiotherapy, temozolomide or both. Receptors were obtained from a woman in her 40s with glioma.

The chain carries TRBV11-2 and TRBJ2-7; no reliable D call. The CDR3 contains 14 residues. Looked up from germline, CDR1 is SGHAT and CDR2 is FQNNGV. With 3 bases removed from V and 5 bases from J, the gap between germline ends came to 14 bases. The CDR3 protein is CASSFLWFLDEQYF. As DNA, the CDR3 is TGTGCCAGCAGCTTCCTATGGTTTTTGGACGAGCAGTACTTC.

This chain links TRBV19 with TRBJ1-2; TRBD1 aligns across 9 bases. From germline, CDR1 is LNHDA and CDR2 SQIVND (reference sequence). The CDR3 runs to 17 residues. The junction had 15 bases not matched to a gene; V was cut back by 6 bases and J by 4 bases. In nucleotides, the CDR3 is TGTGCCAGTAGACCCCTGTGGGACAGGGTATTGAGCTATGGCTACACCTTC. Its translation: CASRPLWDRVLSYGYTF.

The V and J genes are TRBV29-1 and TRBJ1-5; D uncertain. V lost 4 bases and J 2 bases, leaving 6 bases between the germline ends. Germline V gene lookup returns CDR1 SQVTM and CDR2 ANQGSEA. The CDR3 totals 12 residues. The DNA for the CDR3 is TGCAGCGTTGGAGGGCGCAATCAGCCCCAGCATTTT. As protein: CSVGGRNQPQHF.

The V gene is TRBV7-9, the J gene TRBJ2-7; D perhaps matches TRBD1 (6 bases). The germline CDR1 and CDR2 sequences are SEHNR and FQNEAQ (reference sequence). V was clipped by 4 bases and J by 7 bases, with 20 bases between them. This CDR3 contains 15 residues. The CDR3 DNA sequence: TGTGCCAGCAGCTCAACCGGGACACCAACTTTGGAGCAGTACTTC. Protein product: CASSSTGTPTLEQYF.

The rearrangement joins TRBV20-1 to TRBJ1-1; D ambiguous. Deletions cut 6 bases from V and 3 bases from J, with 8 bases between. The germline V gene encodes CDR1 DFQATT and CDR2 SNEGSKA (reference sequence). The CDR3 extends over 11 amino acids. The CDR3 DNA reads TGCAGTGCCAGGCCCGACACTGAAGCTTTCTTT. As protein: CSARPDTEAFF.

This sequence joins TRBV6-5 and TRBJ1-2, with 8 bases lining up with TRBD1. The V segment lost 0 bases and the J segment 5 bases; nucleotides outside the gene matches: 5. The CDR3 has 15 residues. CDR1 and CDR2 from the germline V gene are MNHEY and SVGAGI. The CDR3: CASSYSPTGVYGYTF. In nucleotides, the CDR3 is TGTGCCAGCAGTTACTCTCCGACAGGGGTATATGGCTACACCTTC.

This clone showed up just a few times. This chain uses TRBV20-1 with TRBJ1-1; D ambiguous. V was cut by 4 bases and J by 1 base, with 4 bases left in between. The CDR3 has 11 amino acids. The germline CDR1 and CDR2 sequences are DFQATT and SNEGSKA (reference sequence). The CDR3 region has the DNA TGCAGTGCTATGCAGAACACTGAAGCTTTCTTT. It specifies CSAMQNTEAFF.

The genes are TRBV2 and TRBJ2-3, with 9 bases lining up with TRBD2. V lost 0 bases and J lost 0; bases outside the gene matches: 4. The germline V gene encodes CDR1 SNHLY and CDR2 FYNNEI. The CDR3 covers 17 residues. CDR3 sequence (DNA): TGTGCCAGCAGTGAAGCTAGCGGGGGACCGAGCACAGATACGCAGTATTTT. This sequence encodes CASSEASGGPSTDTQYF.

This rearrangement joins TRBV2 to TRBJ1-1, with 8 bases fitting TRBD1. V dropped 10 bases and J dropped 4; count of bases not matched to a gene: 11. The germline gives CDR1 SNHLY, CDR2 FYNNEI. CDR3 size: 14 residues. CDR3 coding DNA: TGTGCCACCCTCCTTTATACAGGGGGCACTGAAGCTTTCTTT. Protein sequence: CATLLYTGGTEAFF.

This clone was recorded once. The chain carries TRBV5-1 and TRBJ2-1; 10 bases map to TRBD1. This CDR3 is 17 amino acids long. J lost 6 bases, V lost 1 base, and 10 bases had no gene match. Looked up from germline, CDR1 is SGHRS and CDR2 is YFSETQ. This CDR3 reads CASSLRAGTGVGNEQFF. Here the CDR3 DNA reads TGCGCCAGCAGCTTGCGAGCCGGGACAGGGGTCGGCAATGAGCAGTTCTTC.

The chain employs TRBV29-1 and TRBJ2-1, with TRBD2 as a possible D gene (7 bases). Trimming cost V 4 bases and J 7 bases, with 20 bases left between them. The V gene's germline CDR1 is SQVTM and CDR2 ANQGSEA. This CDR3 has 15 amino acids. The CDR3 DNA is TGCAGCGTTGTGCCTATGGCGGGGGCCACTAATGAGCAGTTCTTC. Translation: CSVVPMAGATNEQFF.

This chain uses TRBV5-1 with TRBJ2-3; D not resolved. The CDR3 runs 12 residues. Germline V lookup: CDR1 SGHRS, CDR2 YFSETQ. V was pared by 1 base and J by 5 bases, with 5 bases between. The DNA of the CDR3 is TGCGCCAGCAGCTTGTACCTAGATACGCAGTATTTT. This translates into CASSLYLDTQYF.

The V and J genes are TRBV7-9 and TRBJ1-1; no reliable D call. Germline lookup yields CDR1 SEHNR and CDR2 FQNEAQ (reference sequence). The CDR3 contains 12 residues. Between the trimmed V and J ends, which lost 0 bases and 7 bases, there was a span of 6 bases. As DNA, the CDR3 is TGTGCCAGCAGCTTAGCGGGAAGTGAAGCTTTCTTT. It is translated as CASSLAGSEAFF.

As DNA, the CDR3 is TGCGCCAGCAGCCGGGAAATAAACTATGGCTACACCTTC. Its protein is CASSREINYGYTF. This chain uses TRBV4-1 with TRBJ1-2; D is unresolved. CDR1 MGHRA and CDR2 YSYEKL come from the germline V gene. This CDR3 spans 13 amino acids. Trimming pared 4 bases from V and 2 bases from J, leaving 8 bases between.

The rearrangement links TRBV11-2 to TRBJ1-6, with D uncertain. The CDR3 is made up of 17 amino acids. Trimming pared 2 bases from V and 9 bases from J, leaving 20 bases between. Germline V lookup: CDR1 SGHAT, CDR2 FQNNGV. The CDR3 DNA sequence: TGTGCCAGCAGCTTACGGGAGGCCTATCGGACGAGTTCACCCCTCCACTTT. Encoded protein: CASSLREAYRTSSPLHF.

This chain links TRBV5-1 with TRBJ1-4; D is uncertain. Trimming removed 1 base at V and 8 bases at J, with 12 bases between. This CDR3 spans 14 amino acids. Germline-derived CDR1 and CDR2 are SGHRS and YFSETQ. CDR3 region: CASSLTAASEKLFF. The CDR3 nucleotides are TGCGCCAGCAGCTTGACGGCAGCTTCGGAAAAACTGTTTTTT. The full variable domain, rest sourced from reference TRBV5-1 and TRBJ1-4, is KAGVTQTPRYLIKTRGQQVTLSCSPISGHRSVSWYQQTPGQGLQFLFEYFSETQRNKGNFPGRFSGRQFSNSRSEMNVSTLELGDSALYLCASSLTAASEKLFFGSGTQLSVL.